This paragraph reports one T cell receptor (beta chain). The age range of participants was 18 to 89 years, with residence in about two dozen US areas. CDR3 length equals 14 residues. V was trimmed by 6 bases and J by 6 bases, leaving 17 bases between them. Germline values: CDR1 LGHDT, CDR2 YNNKEL (reference sequence). The assay was immunoSEQ multiplex PCR, and TCRdb's table has in-frame clones only and misses some. The top ten clones hold about 2.4% of a sample with 250,000 to 350,000 clones, roughly 90% of them seen once. The data originate from a study of blood T cell repertoires in COVID-19. Across the study: Italy, Spain and the United States were the sources of the convalescent and acute COVID-19 samples.

The chain couples TRBV3-1 (or the pseudogene TRBV3-2) to TRBJ1-2; perhaps TRBD1 as D (6 bases). Sample: PBMCs or T cells enriched from blood (not recorded which). The source of this sequence is a man between 60 and 75 years old who had recovered from COVID-19. The CDR3: CASRLEQGSHGYTF. The CDR3 bases are TGTGCCAGCAGACTAGAACAGGGCTCCCATGGCTACACCTTC.